This T cell receptor (beta chain) was observed in a study of T cell clones after liver transplantation. Study as a whole: As an antigen-independent comparator, third-party-reactive TCRbeta sequences came from pre-transplant mixed lymphocyte reactions. Draws occurred before transplant, before withdrawal, and after complete or failed withdrawal. Three of the eight recipients were HCV-positive; the rest had non-autoimmune, non-viral transplant indications. Overall study results and limits: The donor-reactive repertoire was only partly measurable in a couple of subjects, lacking donor cells.

Concerning this clone itself: Its matching antigen is unknown.

Repertoires were generated with immunoSEQ multiplex PCR, while TCRdb's copy carries only in-frame clones and drops some. The data show 65,000 to 80,000 clones, less than 90% seen once. V lost 10 bases and J 3 bases, leaving 13 bases between the germline ends. CDR3 length equals 13 residues. CDR1 is MNHEY, CDR2 SMNVEV, per germline (reference sequence). The receptor was derived from a human patient who received a liver transplant. A share of the T cells may be of graft donor origin. The J gene is TRBJ2-1, the V gene TRBV27, with D uncertain. The source was CD4+ T cells from blood, collected at the 22-month timepoint. The CDR3 sequence is CATRTSLYNEQFF. In DNA, the CDR3 is TGTGCCACCCGCACCTCCCTCTACAATGAGCAGTTCTTC.